The clone carrying this TCR beta chain was recorded a few times. This record comes from a study of T cells in Graves' hyperthyroidism and ophthalmopathy. Diagnosis rested on symptoms, serum thyroxine and TRAb, thyroid ultrasound, and orbital computed tomography. RNA transcripts provided the source from which TCR beta CDR3 regions were amplified. TCR CDR3 underwent first-round RT-PCR with the HTBI primer set. Via MiXCR, TCRdb re-called the multiplex PCR reads, giving one row per CDR3 protein. The data hold some 490,000 distinct CDR3 sequences, with roughly 16% observed a single time. Germline assignment: CDR1 SGHNT and CDR2 YENEEA. The CDR3 consists of 13 residues. V shed 6 bases and J shed 5 bases, with 13 bases lying between them.

This rearrangement joins TRBV11-3 to TRBJ2-5, with TRBD2 as a possible D gene (7 bases). The receptor was derived from a woman in her 30s with Graves' ophthalmopathy. Sequencing was carried out using blood. The CDR3 nucleotides are TGTGCCAGCAGGGGGGGGGCAGAGGAGACCCAGTACTTC. Its protein is CASRGGAEETQYF.